This entry lists 28 T cell receptor beta chains sequenced from one sample in a study of T cells in Graves' hyperthyroidism and ophthalmopathy. From RNA transcripts, TCR beta CDR3 regions were amplified. TCR CDR3 regions were first amplified by RT-PCR with HTBI primers. TCRdb re-derived calls from the multiplex PCR reads in MiXCR, one entry per CDR3 protein. The sample includes about 400,000 distinct CDR3 sequences, 14% to 15% seen only once; the top ten take roughly 33%. Sequencing input: blood. These receptors all stem from a woman aged 30 to 39 with Graves' hyperthyroidism.

The table lists this clonotype with many counts. The V call is TRBV24-1, the J call TRBJ2-1; 12 bases are a match to TRBD1. V lost 4 bases and J lost 6; bases outside the gene matches: 6. Looked up from germline, CDR1 is KGHDR and CDR2 is SFDVKD. The CDR3 runs 16 residues. CDR3 nucleotides: TGTGCCACCAGTGAACAGGGACAGGGGGCGGGCAATGAGCAGTTCTTC. Translated, it gives CATSEQGQGAGNEQFF.

This clonotype came up a few times. V and J are TRBV20-1 and TRBJ2-2; D is ambiguous. V was clipped by 6 bases and J by 0 bases, with 8 bases between them. The CDR3 is made up of 13 amino acids. Germline-derived CDR1 and CDR2 are DFQATT and SNEGSKA (reference sequence). The CDR3 sequence is CSARRTNTGELFF. CDR3 DNA: TGCAGTGCCCGGCGTACGAACACCGGGGAGCTGTTTTTT.

This clonotype has ten or more counts. The genes are TRBV24-1 and TRBJ2-1; a weak D match, TRBD1 (5 bases). This CDR3 spans 15 amino acids. With 5 bases removed from V and 7 bases from J, the gap between germline ends came to 17 bases. Per the germline V gene, CDR1 is KGHDR and CDR2 is SFDVKD. The DNA for the CDR3 is TGTGCCACCAGTGTGTCAGGGTACGGATGGAATGAGCAGTTCTTC. Protein product: CATSVSGYGWNEQFF.

In its sample, this clonotype was seen many times. V and J are TRBV18 and TRBJ1-1; D unclear. CDR1 KGHSH and CDR2 LQKENI come from the germline V gene. Deletions cut 0 bases from V and 0 bases from J, with 2 bases between. This CDR3 is 13 amino acids long. The CDR3 bases are TGTGCCAGCTCACCACCGGTGAACACTGAAGCTTTCTTT. It translates to CASSPPVNTEAFF.

This clonotype was observed many times. V usage is TRBV18 and J usage is TRBJ1-5; possible D gene TRBD1, 6 bases. V was trimmed by 0 bases and J by 7 bases, leaving 13 bases between them. The CDR3 has 15 residues. Germline values: CDR1 KGHSH, CDR2 LQKENI. The CDR3 nucleotides read TGTGCCAGCTCACCACCGTTCGGGGGGCCGCAGCCCCAGCATTTT. Its translation is CASSPPFGGPQPQHF.

The sample holds a few counts of this clonotype. V gene TRBV29-1 combines with J gene TRBJ2-5; TRBD2 aligns across 8 bases. This CDR3 contains 14 residues. Trimming took 7 bases from V and 5 from J; bases not matched to a gene: 12. From germline, CDR1 is SQVTM and CDR2 ANQGSEA. The CDR3 is CSARAREGLETQYF. The CDR3 DNA reads TGCAGCGCCCGAGCCCGGGAGGGCCTCGAGACCCAGTACTTC.

This clonotype appeared many times. The chain combines TRBV28 with TRBJ1-5, with D unresolved. Germline V CDR1 and CDR2: MDHEN, SYDVKM. V dropped 7 bases and J dropped 0 bases, with 19 bases sitting between them. The CDR3 runs to 17 residues. Written as DNA, the CDR3 is TGTGCCAGCACTCCCGGTTCGAATTTCTATAGCAATCAGCCCCAGCATTTT. It yields the protein CASTPGSNFYSNQPQHF.

Ten or more counts support this clonotype. The V call is TRBV30, the J call TRBJ1-5; D uncertain. The CDR3 totals 15 residues. Germline CDR1 reads GTSNPN; CDR2 reads SVGIG (reference sequence). Trimming removed 0 bases from V and 4 bases from J, with 13 bases in between. This CDR3 reads CAWSVGRQPNQPQHF. The CDR3 coding sequence is TGTGCCTGGAGTGTCGGCAGGCAGCCAAATCAGCCCCAGCATTTT.

CDR3 coding DNA: TGTGCCAGCAGTAGGACTAGCGGCCTCTCCTACGAGCAGTACTTC. Translated, it gives CASSRTSGLSYEQYF. This rearrangement joins TRBV12-3 or TRBV12-4 to TRBJ2-7; TRBD2 matches at 10 bases. V lost 5 bases and J lost 0; bases outside the gene matches: 4. The CDR3 length is 15 residues.

This sequence joins TRBV25-1 and TRBJ1-5; D might be TRBD1 (5 bases). The CDR3 runs 15 residues. Trimming removed 3 bases at V and 11 bases at J, with 20 bases between. Germline CDR1 and CDR2: MGHDK and SYGVNS. The CDR3 sequence is CASSDPAALGGAQHF. The CDR3 DNA sequence: TGTGCCAGCAGTGATCCGGCGGCGTTGGGGGGAGCCCAGCATTTT.

This clonotype has a count of ten or more. The chain joins TRBV5-8 to TRBJ2-1; D unclear. CDR3 length equals 14 residues. V was trimmed by 4 bases and J by 3 bases, leaving 11 bases between them. CDR1 is SGHTS, CDR2 YDEGEE, per germline. The CDR3 region has the DNA TGTGCCAGCAGCATTTGGACCGACTACAATGAGCAGTTCTTC. Its translation is CASSIWTDYNEQFF.

Turning to this clonotype: A read error may be the cause here, since a much bigger clone is one base away. The chain joins TRBV3-1 to TRBJ2-7, with no clear D. Matching the DNA end better, TRBJ2-1 makes the J call doubtful. The CDR3 length is 13 residues. Germline assignment: CDR1 LGHDT and CDR2 YNNKEL (reference sequence). The CDR3 reads CASSPTKTYEQFF. For the CDR3, the DNA is TGTGCCAGCAGCCCCACTAAAACCTACGAGCAGTTCTTC.

This clonotype was detected a few times. Mismatch with germline at one junction end may stem from a read error. The chain uses TRBV5-5 and TRBJ2-5; D is perhaps TRBD2 (6 bases). This CDR3 is 14 amino acids long. The germline V gene encodes CDR1 SGHKS and CDR2 YYEKEE (reference sequence). CDR3: CASSVSVSGRFRNF. The CDR3 DNA sequence: TGTGCCAGCAGCGTCTCCGTTAGCGGAAGGTTTAGAAACTTC.

The sample holds many counts of this clonotype. The chain links TRBV3-1 to TRBJ2-1, with D possibly called TRBD1 or TRBD2 (6 bases each). The CDR3 is made up of 17 amino acids. Germline CDR1 and CDR2: LGHDT and YNNKEL (reference sequence). Trimming took 4 bases from V and 3 from J, leaving 19 bases between them. CDR3 DNA: TGTGCCAGCAGCCGGGGGGCGGTACCGACGGGCTACAATGAGCAGTTCTTC. This codes for CASSRGAVPTGYNEQFF.

The rearrangement uses TRBV29-1 and TRBJ2-5, with a possible D match to TRBD2 (5 bases). Germline-derived CDR1 and CDR2 are SQVTM and ANQGSEA. V lost 6 bases and J 5 bases, leaving 13 bases between the germline ends. CDR3 length: 12 amino acids. CDR3 residues: CSVTGNGETQYF. The CDR3 DNA reads as TGCAGCGTGACGGGAAACGGGGAGACCCAGTACTTC.

This clonotype was seen just once. The J gene is TRBJ1-4, the V gene TRBV7-9, with D hard to call. V shed 0 bases and J shed 5 bases, with 13 bases lying between them. Looked up from germline, CDR1 is SEHNR and CDR2 is FQNEAQ (reference sequence). The CDR3 contains 16 residues. The CDR3 protein is CASSLAEVGINEKLFF. In DNA, the CDR3 is TGTGCCAGCAGCTTAGCAGAGGTGGGAATAAATGAAAAACTGTTTTTT.

This clonotype has a count of ten or more. The V call is TRBV6-1, the J call TRBJ1-2; D not certain. CDR1 MNHNS and CDR2 SASEGT come from the germline V gene. This CDR3 has 14 residues. Trimming pared 5 bases from V and 4 bases from J, leaving 14 bases between. The CDR3 region has the DNA TGTGCCAGCAGTTGGACCTCAGCGAGCTATGGCTACACCTTC. Translation: CASSWTSASYGYTF.

This clonotype showed up many times. The rearrangement joins TRBV28 to TRBJ2-3, with 8 bases that match TRBD2. CDR1 is MDHEN and CDR2 is SYDVKM in the germline V gene. The CDR3 spans 16 residues. J gave up 2 bases and V 7 bases, and 11 bases lay outside the gene matches. The CDR3 loop is CASTLGIAGLTDTQYF. DNA of the CDR3: TGTGCCAGCACTCTCGGCATAGCGGGGCTCACAGATACGCAGTATTTT.

The CDR3 region is CASSDTGHYYEQYF. CDR3 nucleotide sequence: TGTGCCAGCAGCGATACGGGACATTACTACGAGCAGTACTTC. The genes are TRBV7-9 and TRBJ2-7; possible D gene TRBD1, 6 bases. The V end lost 5 bases, the J end lost 3 bases, and 14 bases lay between the germline ends. Per germline, CDR1 SEHNR and CDR2 FQNEAQ (reference sequence). This CDR3 region has 14 residues.

In its sample, this clonotype was seen many times. The chain recombines TRBV12-3 or TRBV12-4 with TRBJ2-7, with 9 bases identical to TRBD1. The CDR3 totals 14 residues. V lost 5 bases and J lost 0; bases outside the gene matches: 2. The chain's CDR3 is CASSPGQGSYEQYF. The CDR3 DNA reads TGTGCCAGCAGTCCGGGACAGGGCTCCTACGAGCAGTACTTC.

In this sample, this clonotype turned up a few times. The rearrangement links TRBV7-8 to TRBJ1-4, with D perhaps matching TRBD1 (6 bases). The ends were cut back, 2 bases at V and 4 bases at J, with 17 bases in the middle. The CDR3 contains 17 residues. Germline CDR1 and CDR2: SGHVS and FQNEAQ. The CDR3 DNA is TGTGCCAGCAGCTTATTGGCGGGGGGCTGGGGTAATGAAAAACTGTTTTTT. It specifies CASSLLAGGWGNEKLFF.

The rearrangement uses TRBV6-2 or TRBV6-3 and TRBJ2-7; D call uncertain. The assigned J gene may be wrong: the sequence end matches TRBJ2-1 better. The CDR3 is made up of 13 amino acids. CDR1 MNHEY and CDR2 SVGEGT come from the germline V gene. The CDR3 here is CASSYSRTYEQFF. DNA for the CDR3: TGTGCCAGCAGTTACTCCAGGACCTACGAGCAGTTCTTC.

This clonotype has at least ten counts. This chain links TRBV4-1 with TRBJ2-1; TRBD2 agrees at 7 bases. This CDR3 spans 13 amino acids. Per germline, CDR1 MGHRA and CDR2 YSYEKL. Losses at the gene ends were 4 bases for V and 8 bases for J; bases not matched to a gene: 5. The CDR3 here is CASSREREDEQFF. In DNA, the CDR3 is TGCGCCAGCAGCCGCGAGCGGGAAGATGAGCAGTTCTTC.

The V and J genes are TRBV11-2 and TRBJ2-5; TRBD2 is a possible D gene (6 bases). CDR1 and CDR2 (germline): SGHAT, FQNNGV. The V and J ends lost 5 bases and 4 bases respectively, with 17 bases between them. This CDR3 spans 15 amino acids. CDR3 nucleotide sequence: TGTGCCAGCAGCGTAAGGCGGGGCGGGGCAGAGACCCAGTACTTC. Protein: CASSVRRGGAETQYF.

This chain joins TRBV20-1 and TRBJ1-4; D ambiguous. Trimming stripped 4 bases from V and 8 bases from J, with 5 bases between. The CDR3 contains 10 residues. The V gene's germline CDR1 is DFQATT and CDR2 SNEGSKA (reference sequence). The chain's CDR3 is CSAIGEKLFF. The CDR3 nucleotides are TGCAGTGCTATTGGCGAAAAACTGTTTTTT.

This clonotype has ten or more counts. The chain links TRBV5-1 to TRBJ2-3, with D possibly being TRBD2 (5 bases). This CDR3 contains 15 residues. Germline CDR1 is SGHRS and CDR2 is YFSETQ. Trimming shortened V by 7 bases and J by 0 bases, and 15 bases separated the two germline ends. As DNA, the CDR3 is TGCGCCAGCTGCGTTCGGGGAAGTAGCACAGATACGCAGTATTTT. Its protein product is CASCVRGSSTDTQYF.

This clonotype was observed a few times. This chain connects TRBV29-1 to TRBJ1-1; D call uncertain. The CDR3 is 13 amino acids. CDR1 is SQVTM, CDR2 ANQGSEA, per germline. Trimming took 7 bases from V and 0 from J, leaving 12 bases between them. CDR3 bases: TGCAGCGCTTCAAGGAATTTGAACACTGAAGCTTTCTTT. Its protein is CSASRNLNTEAFF.

In this sample, this clonotype turned up many times. The chain has TRBV5-6 and TRBJ2-1; D remains unclear. This CDR3 is built from 12 residues. Germline assignment: CDR1 SGHDT and CDR2 YYEEEE. The V end lost 2 bases, the J end lost 5 bases, and 5 bases lay between the germline ends. CDR3 nucleotide sequence: TGTGCCAGCAGCTTTAATGACAATGAGCAGTTCTTC. Translated: CASSFNDNEQFF.